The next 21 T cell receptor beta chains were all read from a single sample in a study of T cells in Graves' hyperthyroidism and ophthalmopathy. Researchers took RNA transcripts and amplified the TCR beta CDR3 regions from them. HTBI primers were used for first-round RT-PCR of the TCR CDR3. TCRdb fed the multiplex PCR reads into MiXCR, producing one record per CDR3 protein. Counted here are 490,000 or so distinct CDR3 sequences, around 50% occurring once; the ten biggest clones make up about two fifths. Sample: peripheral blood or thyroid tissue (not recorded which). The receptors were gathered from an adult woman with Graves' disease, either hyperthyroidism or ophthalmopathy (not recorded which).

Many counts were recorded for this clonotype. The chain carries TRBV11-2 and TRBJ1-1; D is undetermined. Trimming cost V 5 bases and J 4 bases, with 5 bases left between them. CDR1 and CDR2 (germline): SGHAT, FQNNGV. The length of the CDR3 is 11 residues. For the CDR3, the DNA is TGTGCCAGCAGCCCCGTCACTGAAGCTTTCTTT. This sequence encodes CASSPVTEAFF.

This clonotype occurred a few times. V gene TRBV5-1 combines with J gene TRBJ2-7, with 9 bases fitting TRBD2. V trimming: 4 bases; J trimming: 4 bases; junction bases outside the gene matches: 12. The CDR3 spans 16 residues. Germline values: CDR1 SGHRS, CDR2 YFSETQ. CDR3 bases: TGCGCCAGCAGCCCGGGGGGCGGGGGACTAGCTTACGAGCAGTACTTC. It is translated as CASSPGGGGLAYEQYF.

The CDR3 loop is CATQFSGGLGTGELFF. The CDR3 region has the DNA TGTGCCACCCAATTCTCAGGGGGATTGGGCACCGGGGAGCTGTTTTTT. The chain combines TRBV12-3 or TRBV12-4 with TRBJ2-2, with 7 bases fitting TRBD1. The V segment lost 10 bases and the J segment 4 bases; nucleotides outside the gene matches: 15. The CDR3 length is 16 residues.

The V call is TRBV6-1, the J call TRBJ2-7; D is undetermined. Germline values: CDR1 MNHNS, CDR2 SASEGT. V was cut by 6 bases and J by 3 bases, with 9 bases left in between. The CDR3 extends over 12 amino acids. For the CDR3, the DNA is TGTGCCAGCAGAGGGATCAACTACGAGCAGTACTTC. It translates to CASRGINYEQYF.

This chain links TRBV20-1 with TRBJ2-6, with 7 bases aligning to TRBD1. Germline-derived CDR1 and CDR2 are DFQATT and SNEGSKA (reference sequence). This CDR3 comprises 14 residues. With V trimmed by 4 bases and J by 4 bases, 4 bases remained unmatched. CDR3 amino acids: CSAKGAEGANVLTF. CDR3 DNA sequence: TGCAGTGCTAAGGGGGCGGAGGGGGCCAACGTCCTGACTTTC.

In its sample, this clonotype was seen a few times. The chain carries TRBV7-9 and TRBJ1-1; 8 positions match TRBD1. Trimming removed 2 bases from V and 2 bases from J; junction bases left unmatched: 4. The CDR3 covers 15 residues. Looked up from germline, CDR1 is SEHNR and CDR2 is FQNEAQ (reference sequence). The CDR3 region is CASSLIGQGNTEAFF. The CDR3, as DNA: TGTGCCAGCAGCTTAATTGGACAGGGAAACACTGAAGCTTTCTTT.

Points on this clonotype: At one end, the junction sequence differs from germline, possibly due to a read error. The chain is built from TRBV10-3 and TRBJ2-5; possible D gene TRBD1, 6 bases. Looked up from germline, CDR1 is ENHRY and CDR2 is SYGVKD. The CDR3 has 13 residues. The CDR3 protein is CAISLGGSDTQHF. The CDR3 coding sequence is TGTGCCATCAGTCTAGGGGGTTCAGATACGCAGCACTTC.

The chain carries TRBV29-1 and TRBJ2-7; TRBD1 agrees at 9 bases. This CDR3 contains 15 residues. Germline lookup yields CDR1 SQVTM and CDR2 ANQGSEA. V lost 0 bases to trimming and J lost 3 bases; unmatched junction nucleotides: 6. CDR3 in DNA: TGCAGCGTTGAAGATGGCCCGACAGGGGGCTACGAGCAGTACTTC. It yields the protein CSVEDGPTGGYEQYF.

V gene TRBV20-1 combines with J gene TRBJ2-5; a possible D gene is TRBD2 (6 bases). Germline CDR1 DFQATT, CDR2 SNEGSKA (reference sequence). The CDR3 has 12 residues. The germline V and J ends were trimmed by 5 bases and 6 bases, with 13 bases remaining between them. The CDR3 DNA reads TGCAGTGCTTTGCGGGAAATGCAGACCCAGTACTTC. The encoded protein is CSALREMQTQYF.

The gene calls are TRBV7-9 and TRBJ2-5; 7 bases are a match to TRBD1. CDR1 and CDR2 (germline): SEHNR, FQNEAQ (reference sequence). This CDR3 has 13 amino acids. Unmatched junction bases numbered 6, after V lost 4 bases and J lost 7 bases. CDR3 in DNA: TGTGCCAGCAGCTACGACAGGGCAAGGACCCAGTACTTC. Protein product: CASSYDRARTQYF.

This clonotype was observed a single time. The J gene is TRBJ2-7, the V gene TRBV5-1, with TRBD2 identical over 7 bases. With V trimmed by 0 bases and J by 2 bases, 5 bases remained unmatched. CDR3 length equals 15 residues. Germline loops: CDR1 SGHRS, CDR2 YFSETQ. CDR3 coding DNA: TGCGCCAGCAGCTTGGAGGGAGGGAAAGCCTACGAGCAGTACTTC. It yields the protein CASSLEGGKAYEQYF.

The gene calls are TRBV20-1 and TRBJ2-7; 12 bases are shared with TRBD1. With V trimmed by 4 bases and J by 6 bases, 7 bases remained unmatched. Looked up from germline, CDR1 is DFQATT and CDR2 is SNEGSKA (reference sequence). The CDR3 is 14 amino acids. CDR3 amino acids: CSAMGQGARSEQYF. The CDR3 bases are TGCAGTGCTATGGGACAGGGGGCGCGTAGCGAGCAGTACTTC.

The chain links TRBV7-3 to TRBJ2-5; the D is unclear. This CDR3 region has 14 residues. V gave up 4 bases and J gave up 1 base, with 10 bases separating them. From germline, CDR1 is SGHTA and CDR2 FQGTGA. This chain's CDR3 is CASSSVGVQETQYF. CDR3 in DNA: TGTGCCAGCAGCTCGGTTGGGGTCCAAGAGACCCAGTACTTC.

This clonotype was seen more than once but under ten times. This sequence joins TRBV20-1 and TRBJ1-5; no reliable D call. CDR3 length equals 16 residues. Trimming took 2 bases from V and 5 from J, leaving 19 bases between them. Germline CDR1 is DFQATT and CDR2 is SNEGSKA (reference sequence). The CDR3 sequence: CSARPYPPTRDQPQHF. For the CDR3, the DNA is TGCAGTGCTAGACCCTACCCCCCCACCCGGGATCAGCCCCAGCATTTT.

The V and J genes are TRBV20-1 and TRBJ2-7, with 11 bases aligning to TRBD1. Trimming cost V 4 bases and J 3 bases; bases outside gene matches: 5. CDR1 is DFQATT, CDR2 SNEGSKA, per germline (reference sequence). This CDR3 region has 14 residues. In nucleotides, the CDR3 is TGCAGTGCTACGTCCGGGACAGGGGGCTACGAGCAGTACTTC. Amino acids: CSATSGTGGYEQYF.

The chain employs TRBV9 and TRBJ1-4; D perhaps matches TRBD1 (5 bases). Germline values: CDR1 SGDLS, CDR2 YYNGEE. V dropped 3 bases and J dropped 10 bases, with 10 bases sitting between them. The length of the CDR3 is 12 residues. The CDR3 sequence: CASSATGTKLFF. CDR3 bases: TGTGCCAGCAGCGCGACCGGGACAAAACTGTTTTTT.

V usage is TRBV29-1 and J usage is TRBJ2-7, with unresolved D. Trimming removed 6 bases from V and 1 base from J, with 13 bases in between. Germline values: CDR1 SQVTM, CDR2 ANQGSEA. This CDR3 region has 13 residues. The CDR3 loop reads CSVSGGRSYEQYF. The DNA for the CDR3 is TGCAGCGTGTCGGGCGGCAGGTCCTACGAGCAGTACTTC.

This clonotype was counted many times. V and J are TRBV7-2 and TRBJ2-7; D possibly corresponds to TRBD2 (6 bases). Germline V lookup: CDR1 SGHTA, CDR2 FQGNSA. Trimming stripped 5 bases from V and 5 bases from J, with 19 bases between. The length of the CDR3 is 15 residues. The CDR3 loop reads CASSPPRGGANEQYF. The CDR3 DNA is TGTGCCAGCAGCCCCCCCCGCGGAGGGGCCAACGAGCAGTACTTC.

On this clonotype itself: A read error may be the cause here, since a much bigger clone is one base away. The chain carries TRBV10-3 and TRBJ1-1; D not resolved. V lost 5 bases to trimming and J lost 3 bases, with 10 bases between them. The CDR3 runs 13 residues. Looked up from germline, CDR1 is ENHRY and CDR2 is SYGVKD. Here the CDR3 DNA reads TGTGCCATCAGTTACGAGGGCGACACTGAAGCTTTCTTT. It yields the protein CAISYEGDTEAFF.

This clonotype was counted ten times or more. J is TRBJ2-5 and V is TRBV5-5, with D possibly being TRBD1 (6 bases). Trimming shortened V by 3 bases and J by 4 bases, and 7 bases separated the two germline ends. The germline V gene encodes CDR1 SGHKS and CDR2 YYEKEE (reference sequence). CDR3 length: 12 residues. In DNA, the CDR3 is TGTGCCAGCAGCTACAGGGTAGAGACCCAGTACTTC. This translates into CASSYRVETQYF.

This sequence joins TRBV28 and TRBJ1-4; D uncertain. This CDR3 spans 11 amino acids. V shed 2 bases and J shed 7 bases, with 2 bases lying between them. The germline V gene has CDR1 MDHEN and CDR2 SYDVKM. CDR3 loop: CASSLIEKLFF. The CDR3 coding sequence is TGTGCCAGCAGTTTAATTGAAAAACTGTTTTTT.